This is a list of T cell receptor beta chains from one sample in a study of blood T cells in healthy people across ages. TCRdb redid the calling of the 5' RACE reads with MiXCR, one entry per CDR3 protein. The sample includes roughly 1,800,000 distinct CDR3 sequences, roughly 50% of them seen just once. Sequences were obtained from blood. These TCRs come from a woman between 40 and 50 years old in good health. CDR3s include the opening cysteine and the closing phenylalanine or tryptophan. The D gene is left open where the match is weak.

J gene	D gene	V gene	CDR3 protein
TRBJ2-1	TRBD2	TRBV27	CASSFGGAGSYNEQFF
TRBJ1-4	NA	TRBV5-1	CASSFLTYRQDPREGRKLFF
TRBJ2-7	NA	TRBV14	CASSQGLRDYEQYF
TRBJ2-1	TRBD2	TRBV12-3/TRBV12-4	CASKISGGAYNEQFF
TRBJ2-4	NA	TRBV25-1	CASSEYDGRRGNIQYF
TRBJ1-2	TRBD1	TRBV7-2	CASSPGQGGRYGYTF
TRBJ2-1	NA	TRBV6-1	CASSVGVGPGEQFF
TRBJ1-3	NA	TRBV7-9	CASSLGESGNTIYF
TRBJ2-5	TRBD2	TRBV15	CATSRGLAGGETQYF
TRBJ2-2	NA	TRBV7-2	CASSLGVLPGELFF
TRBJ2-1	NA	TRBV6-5	CASRVSMGGTYNEQFF
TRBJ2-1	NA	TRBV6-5	CASTVLGGNNEQFF
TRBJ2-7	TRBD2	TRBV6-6	CASTRTSGGPSSYEQYF
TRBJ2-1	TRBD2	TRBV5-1	CASSLVTSGYSEQFF
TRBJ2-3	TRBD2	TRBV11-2	CASSYTSGGPDTQYF
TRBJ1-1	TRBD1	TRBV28	CASRTGGDTEAFF
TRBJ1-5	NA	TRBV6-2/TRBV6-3	CASSYPRGENQPQHF
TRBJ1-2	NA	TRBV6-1	CAGSGRNYGYTF
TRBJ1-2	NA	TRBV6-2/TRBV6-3	CASKPMGHGYTF
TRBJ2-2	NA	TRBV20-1	CSARRGHFNTGELFF
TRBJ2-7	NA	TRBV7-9	CASSLLLYEQYF
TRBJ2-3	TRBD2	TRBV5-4	CASSKGLAELVADTQYF
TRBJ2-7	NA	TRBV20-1	CSATGVAHSYEQYF
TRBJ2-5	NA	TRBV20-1	CSAASIETQYF
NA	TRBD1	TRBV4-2	CASSQGQESEQYF
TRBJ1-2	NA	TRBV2	CASTDGRYGYTF
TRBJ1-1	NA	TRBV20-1	CSARDPGAGENTEAFF
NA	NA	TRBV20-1	CSAGEGRAPSYNEQYF
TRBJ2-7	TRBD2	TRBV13	CASSNGPAGGLYEQYF
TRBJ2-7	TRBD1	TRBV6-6	CASSLQGARYEQYF
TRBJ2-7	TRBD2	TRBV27	CASSLPGPTSGGVYEQYF
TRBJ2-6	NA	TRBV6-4	CASSEQGGSGANVLTF
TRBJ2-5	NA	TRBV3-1	CASSQEWQGETQYF
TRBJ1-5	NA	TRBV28	CASRRWGGPNQPQHF
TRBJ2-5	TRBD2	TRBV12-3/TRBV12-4	CATCLAGQETQYF